This is a list of T cell receptor beta chains from one sample in a study of CD8+CD57+ T cells in acquired aplastic anemia. A single record per CDR3 protein comes from TCRdb applying MiXCR to the reads. The sample includes about 120,000 distinct CDR3 sequences, under 60% of them seen just once. Material: sorted CD4+, CD8+, or CD8+CD57+ T cells (not recorded which) from PBMCs. Receptors were obtained from a human donor with aplastic anemia. Both conserved end residues are part of each CDR3. Each record gives: clone size, J gene, D gene, V gene, CDR3 DNA, CDR3 protein. D genes are given only for firm matches. Rows give clone size only sometimes, using once, few, many, or a class for an expanded clone.

>-|TRBJ1-5|-|TRBV19
TGTGCCAGTAGTATAGGCCCCGCTGCGGGTCAGCCCCAGCATTTT
CASSIGPAAGQPQHF
>medium-sized|TRBJ2-7|-|TRBV15
TGTGCCACCAGCAGAGATTCCAGGGGCTACGAGCAGTACTTC
CATSRDSRGYEQYF
>many|TRBJ2-7|TRBD1|TRBV15
TGTGCCACCAGCAGGGGGACAGCATCGTCCTACGAGCAGTACTTC
CATSRGTASSYEQYF
>-|TRBJ1-1|TRBD1|TRBV29-1
TGCAGCGTGGGGACAGGGGCCACTGAAGCTTTCTTT
CSVGTGATEAFF
>medium-sized|TRBJ1-6|-|TRBV10-3
TGTGCCATCAAGATGACGTCGTCTTCTAATTCACCCCTCCACTTT
CAIKMTSSSNSPLHF
>-|TRBJ1-2|-|TRBV24-1
TGTGCCACCAGTGAGGGGACTTCTTACGGCTACACCTTC
CATSEGTSYGYTF
>-|TRBJ1-1|-|TRBV20-1
TGCAGTGCTAGAGTTATGAACACTGAAGCTTTCTTT
CSARVMNTEAFF
>many|TRBJ2-1|-|TRBV4-1
TGCGCCAGCAGCCTACAGGGCGGCGATGAGCAGTTCTTC
CASSLQGGDEQFF
>-|TRBJ2-7|-|TRBV15
TGTGCCACCAGCAGAGAGGCGACTAGCTCCTACGAGCAGTACTTC
CATSREATSSYEQYF
>-|TRBJ2-1|-|TRBV27
TGTGCCAGCAGTTTCGGCGGGATGAATGAGCAGTTCTTC
CASSFGGMNEQFF
>-|TRBJ2-1|TRBD1|TRBV15
TGTGCCACCCAGCAGGGGGCTTTTGATGAGCAGTTCTTC
CATQQGAFDEQFF
>-|TRBJ2-3|-|TRBV19
TGTGCCAGTAGTACAATCCCGACGGGAGATACGCAGTATTTT
CASSTIPTGDTQYF
>-|TRBJ1-3|-|TRBV10-3
TGTGCCATCAGAGACAGCTCTGGAAACACCATATATTTT
CAIRDSSGNTIYF
>-|TRBJ2-7|-|TRBV5-1
TGCGCCAGCAGCATCCTACAGGACCGGGGCGAGCAGTACTTC
CASSILQDRGEQYF
>many|TRBJ2-4|-|TRBV7-9
TGTGCCAGCAGCTCCCCCTGGGCCAAAAACATTCAGTACTTC
CASSSPWAKNIQYF
>-|TRBJ2-1|TRBD2|TRBV5-1
TGCGCCAGCAGCTTGGGCCTAGCGGGAGGGAACGAGCAGTTCTTC
CASSLGLAGGNEQFF
>-|TRBJ2-1|-|TRBV2
TGTGCCAGCAGTGGTACTGGGAACACTGAGCAGTTCTTC
CASSGTGNTEQFF
>-|TRBJ2-3|-|TRBV19
TGTGCCAGTAGTATGGGGCTTCTGAACACAGATACGCAGTATTTT
CASSMGLLNTDTQYF